Listed below are T cell receptor beta chains from one sample, sequenced in a study of human T cells and chemical hapten exposure. Using its own MiXCR run on the RACE reads, TCRdb lists one record per CDR3 protein. This table has 300,000 to 450,000 distinct CDR3 sequences, roughly 4.8% appearing once. Sequenced here: whole blood, sampled in connection with sensitization to the hapten diphenylcyclopropenone (DPC). The receptors stem from a woman aged 45-59 years with alopecia areata. Some clones in this sample may be carry-over from other donors' samples. The CDR3 runs from the conserved cysteine through the conserved F or W. D genes are given only for firm matches. For some rows the clone size is stated as once, few or many, or as a class when expanded; others skip it.

NA	TRBJ2-3	NA	TRBV11-3	CASSSWGEGDTQYF	TGTGCCAGCAGCTCCTGGGGAGAGGGAGATACGCAGTATTTT
TRBD1	TRBJ1-3	many	TRBV28	CASSPGQGFSGNTIYF	TGTGCCAGCAGTCCCGGACAGGGGTTCTCTGGAAACACCATATATTTT
NA	TRBJ2-7	many	TRBV2	CASRDGFSYEQYF	TGTGCCAGCAGGGATGGGTTCTCCTACGAGCAGTACTTC
TRBD1	TRBJ1-1	many	TRBV12-3/TRBV12-4	CASSSGTGGLTEAFF	TGTGCCAGCAGTTCTGGGACAGGGGGCCTGACTGAAGCTTTCTTT
TRBD1	TRBJ2-7	many	TRBV5-6	CASSSGQEKYEQYF	TGTGCCAGCAGCTCAGGACAGGAGAAATACGAGCAGTACTTC
NA	TRBJ2-1	NA	TRBV7-8	CASSSPGEDEQFF	TGTGCCAGCAGTTCCCCCGGCGAAGATGAGCAGTTCTTC
NA	TRBJ1-3	many	TRBV13	CATEGQGAGNTIYF	TGTGCCACCGAGGGGCAGGGTGCTGGAAACACCATATATTTT
TRBD1	TRBJ2-1	many	TRBV25-1	CASSVGTGEGQFF	TGTGCCAGCAGTGTCGGGACAGGGGAAGGGCAGTTCTTC
NA	TRBJ2-7	many	TRBV19	CASSIVAGSSYEQYF	TGTGCCAGTAGTATTGTGGCGGGGAGCTCCTACGAGCAGTACTTC
NA	TRBJ1-2	many	TRBV29-1	CSAQTGGQDYGYTF	TGCAGCGCCCAGACAGGTGGGCAGGACTATGGCTACACCTTC
NA	TRBJ2-3	few	TRBV30	CAWSPGNADTQYF	TGTGCCTGGAGTCCCGGGAACGCAGATACGCAGTATTTT
TRBD2	TRBJ2-1	many	TRBV11-2	CASARLAGRNEQFF	TGTGCCAGCGCCCGACTAGCGGGCCGGAATGAGCAGTTCTTC
TRBD1	TRBJ1-1	NA	TRBV5-4	CASSLWDSNEAFF	TGTGCCAGCAGCTTGTGGGACAGCAATGAAGCTTTCTTT
NA	TRBJ1-6	NA	TRBV5-1	CASSLDIGTSPLHF	TGCGCCAGCAGTCTGGACATAGGGACTTCACCCCTCCACTTT
TRBD1	TRBJ2-7	many	TRBV6-5	CASSLQGTAYEQYF	TGTGCCAGCAGTCTACAGGGGACGGCCTACGAGCAGTACTTC
NA	TRBJ2-7	few	TRBV20-1	CSARRPGGRDEQYF	TGCAGTGCTAGACGACCGGGGGGCCGGGACGAGCAGTACTTC
NA	TRBJ1-2	many	TRBV9	CASSGDSYYGYTF	TGTGCCAGCAGCGGCGACAGCTACTATGGCTACACCTTC
TRBD1	TRBJ1-6	many	TRBV10-3	CAISQGENSPLHF	TGTGCCATCAGTCAGGGGGAAAATTCACCCCTCCACTTT
NA	TRBJ2-7	many	TRBV20-1	CSATKPLASSSYEQYF	TGCAGTGCTACCAAACCCCTAGCGAGCAGCTCCTACGAGCAGTACTTC
NA	TRBJ1-6	NA	TRBV6-5	CASSYSNHLNSPLHF	TGTGCCAGCAGTTACTCGAACCACCTGAATTCACCCCTCCACTTT
NA	TRBJ1-4	NA	TRBV7-9	CASSLAEEIEKLFF	TGTGCCAGCAGCTTAGCGGAAGAGATTGAAAAACTGTTTTTT
NA	TRBJ1-2	few	TRBV2	CASTLDSRNYGYTF	TGTGCCAGCACCCTAGACAGCCGAAACTATGGCTACACCTTC
NA	TRBJ1-1	NA	TRBV5-1	CASSLGQIVTEAFF	TGCGCCAGCAGCCTTGGACAGATTGTTACTGAAGCTTTCTTT
TRBD1	TRBJ1-5	many	TRBV7-9	CASSLAGTGQPQHF	TGTGCCAGCAGCTTAGCGGGGACAGGGCAGCCCCAGCATTTT
NA	TRBJ2-7	few	TRBV4-2	CASSQDINSYEQYF	TGTGCCAGCAGCCAAGATATCAACTCCTACGAGCAGTACTTC
NA	TRBJ2-7	many	TRBV7-7	CASSLDRYSYEQYF	TGTGCCAGCAGCCTAGACAGGTACTCCTACGAGCAGTACTTC
TRBD1	TRBJ1-1	many	TRBV30	CAWSPDRGTSEAFF	TGTGCCTGGAGTCCGGACAGGGGGACCTCTGAAGCTTTCTTT
NA	TRBJ2-1	NA	TRBV6-1	CASSEGVVWTYEQFF	TGTGCCAGCAGTGAAGGAGTTGTTTGGACTTATGAGCAGTTCTTC
NA	TRBJ2-7	many	TRBV29-1	CSVYQTDYEQYF	TGCAGCGTTTACCAGACGGACTACGAGCAGTACTTC
TRBD1	TRBJ1-1	few	TRBV18	CASSPNDRATEAFF	TGTGCCAGCTCACCTAATGACAGGGCCACTGAAGCTTTCTTT
TRBD1	TRBJ2-3	few	TRBV7-9	CASSLGDRAPNTQYF	TGTGCCAGCAGCTTAGGGGACAGGGCGCCCAATACGCAGTATTTT
NA	TRBJ1-1	many	TRBV20-1	CSAAGAHEAFF	TGCAGTGCGGCGGGGGCACATGAAGCTTTCTTT
NA	TRBJ2-3	NA	TRBV7-2	CASRRKGSGDTQYF	TGTGCCAGCAGAAGAAAGGGAAGTGGAGATACGCAGTATTTT
TRBD1	TRBJ1-3	many	TRBV7-2	CASSGGQADTIYF	TGTGCCAGCAGCGGTGGACAGGCAGACACCATATATTTT
TRBD1	TRBJ2-1	NA	TRBV7-8	CASSSGQGNNEQFF	TGTGCCAGCAGCTCCGGACAGGGGAACAATGAGCAGTTCTTC
NA	TRBJ2-5	NA	TRBV5-6	CASSLAGMGMETQYF	TGTGCCAGCAGCTTGGCGGGAATGGGGATGGAGACCCAGTACTTC
NA	TRBJ2-1	many	TRBV6-2/TRBV6-3	CASSQGMDEQFF	TGTGCCAGCAGCCAGGGTATGGATGAGCAGTTCTTC
NA	TRBJ1-1	NA	TRBV7-2	CASSLDFSVIEAFF	TGTGCCAGCAGCTTAGATTTCTCGGTGATCGAAGCTTTCTTT
NA	TRBJ2-3	NA	TRBV10-3	CAIQKADTQYF	TGTGCCATCCAAAAGGCAGATACGCAGTATTTT
NA	TRBJ2-1	NA	TRBV27	CASSFLLEGFQFF	TGTGCCAGCAGTTTCCTCTTAGAGGGCTTTCAGTTCTTC
NA	TRBJ2-3	few	TRBV28	CASSWGDLADTQYF	TGTGCCAGCAGTTGGGGGGATTTAGCAGATACGCAGTATTTT
NA	TRBJ1-2	many	TRBV21-1	CASSTGAYGYTF	TGTGCCAGCAGCACCGGGGCCTATGGCTACACCTTC
TRBD2	TRBJ2-1	few	TRBV7-6	CASSLIYSGGDEQFF	TGTGCCAGCAGCTTAATTTATAGCGGGGGCGATGAGCAGTTCTTC
NA	TRBJ1-2	few	TRBV7-2	CASSLAISVGGRAYGYTF	TGTGCCAGCAGCTTAGCGATTTCGGTTGGGGGGAGGGCCTATGGCTACACCTTC
NA	TRBJ1-3	few	TRBV12-3/TRBV12-4	CASRDPGVGNTIYF	TGTGCCAGCAGAGACCCGGGAGTTGGAAACACCATATATTTT
NA	TRBJ1-4	NA	TRBV5-1	CASSLGRAEPSNEKLFF	TGCGCCAGCAGCTTGGGGAGGGCGGAGCCTTCTAATGAAAAACTGTTTTTT
NA	TRBJ1-4	many	TRBV6-5	CASSPGTFGEKLFF	TGTGCCAGCAGTCCGGGGACTTTCGGTGAAAAACTGTTTTTT
NA	TRBJ2-1	few	TRBV28	CASSLKGYEQFF	TGTGCCAGCAGTTTAAAGGGGTATGAGCAGTTCTTC
NA	TRBJ2-6	many	TRBV6-5	CASSYTRGAGANVLTF	TGTGCCAGCAGTTACACTCGGGGGGCCGGGGCCAACGTCCTGACTTTC
NA	TRBJ1-1	NA	TRBV5-4	CASSLSGAANTEAFF	TGTGCCAGCAGCTTATCGGGGGCTGCGAACACTGAAGCTTTCTTT
TRBD2	TRBJ2-7	many	TRBV12-3/TRBV12-4	CASTLAGGLAEQYF	TGTGCCAGCACCTTAGCGGGAGGGCTTGCCGAGCAGTACTTC
TRBD1	TRBJ2-7	many	TRBV5-1	CASSLAPGGVYEQYF	TGCGCCAGCAGCTTGGCACCAGGGGGTGTTTACGAGCAGTACTTC